This TCR beta chain originates from a study of blood T cell repertoires in COVID-19. The overall study: T cells, B-cell-depleted T cells, or PBMCs provided the cDNA or gDNA that served as material.

Some clones are missing from TCRdb's copy, which holds only in-frame ones; the method was immunoSEQ multiplex PCR. The sample gives 55,000 to 65,000 clones, roughly 87% of which show up once; 5.1% is in the top ten. The CDR3 contains 13 residues. Between the trimmed V and J ends, which lost 3 bases and 4 bases, there was a span of 7 bases. Germline V lookup: CDR1 SNHLY, CDR2 FYNNEI. Input material: peripheral blood. V usage is TRBV2 and J usage is TRBJ2-1, with no clear D. This clonotype was obtained from an elderly man in a cohort sampled during active COVID-19. The CDR3 nucleotides read TGTGCCAGCAGTGATTTCGGTTACAATGAGCAGTTCTTC. As protein: CASSDFGYNEQFF.